The 26 T cell receptor beta chains listed next were all sequenced from one sample in a study of T cells in women clearing cervical HPV infection. Here immunoSEQ multiplex PCR was the method, and the copy in TCRdb shows in-frame clones only, minus some. The table lists about 30,000 clones. Sequenced: blood buffy coat. Every receptor here comes from a woman aged 18 to 75 with a cervical HPV16 infection that either progressed to CIN3+ or cleared (not recorded which).

Notes on this clone: The sequence runs out 3 residues before the end of the CDR3; the remainder is reconstructed from the germline J gene. The chain employs TRBV2 and TRBJ2-5, with D possibly being TRBD1 or TRBD2 (6 bases each). Germline values: CDR1 SNHLY, CDR2 FYNNEI. Trimming removed 3 bases from V and 5 bases from J, with 19 bases in between. This CDR3 has 16 amino acids. The sequenced CDR3 bases are TGTGCCAGCAGTGACTTTGAGGGGGAGGAGAGGGAGACC. It yields the protein CASSDFEGEERET. The whole CDR3 protein is CASSDFEGEERETQYF. Variable domain in full (rest from reference TRBV2 and TRBJ2-5): EPEVTQTPSHQVTQMGQEVILRCVPISNHLYFYWYRQILGQKVEFLVSFYNNEISEKSEIFDDQFSVERPDGSNFTLKIRSTKLEDSAMYFCASSDFEGEERETQYFGPGTRLLVL.

Points on this clone: Read coverage stops 3 residues before the CDR3 terminus; the germline J gene supplies the remainder. This chain links TRBV7-3 with TRBJ2-6, with 8 bases that match TRBD1. CDR3 size: 15 residues. V was clipped by 5 bases and J by 3 bases; unmatched bases: 3. CDR1 and CDR2 from the germline V gene are SGHTA and FQGTGA. The sequenced part of the CDR3 DNA is TGTGCCAGCAGCCGACAGGGGAGTGGGGCCAACGTC. It is translated as CASSRQGSGANV. The complete CDR3 sequence is CASSRQGSGANVLTF. Complete variable domain (other parts from reference TRBV7-3 and TRBJ2-6): GAGVSQTPSNKVTEKGKYVELRCDPISGHTALYWYRQSLGQGPEFLIYFQGTGAADDSGLPNDRFFAVRPEGSVSTLKIQRTERGDSAVYLCASSRQGSGANVLTFGAGSRLTVL.

Of note for this clone: Read sequence stops 3 residues before the CDR3 end, and the germline J gene provides the missing end. The V call is TRBV11-3, the J call TRBJ2-5, with 7 bases lining up with TRBD1. This CDR3 is 14 amino acids long. Germline V gene data show CDR1 as SGHNT and CDR2 as YENEEA. The V and J ends lost 3 bases and 2 bases, in that order; junction bases with no gene match: 3. The sequenced CDR3 bases are TGTGCCAGCAGCTTGGGACAGTGGCAAGAGACC. Encoded protein: CASSLGQWQET. The entire CDR3 sequence reads CASSLGQWQETQYF.

A note on this clone: The CDR3 is cut off 3 residues early in the read; its end comes from the germline J gene. The chain carries TRBV11-2 and TRBJ1-5; D ambiguous. This CDR3 spans 15 amino acids. Trimming took 0 bases from V and 6 from J, leaving 12 bases between them. The V gene's germline CDR1 is SGHAT and CDR2 FQNNGV. This CDR3 reads CASSLDIGSGQPQHF. CDR3 DNA, as far as it was read: TGTGCCAGCAGCTTAGATATCGGCAGCGGTCAGCCC.

Details on this clone: The read halts 3 residues ahead of the CDR3 end, with the missing end drawn from the germline J gene. The chain has TRBV20-1 and TRBJ2-1, with 11 bases that match TRBD2. Germline V gene lookup returns CDR1 DFQATT and CDR2 SNEGSKA (reference sequence). The CDR3 covers 15 residues. The junction had 8 bases not matched to a gene; V was cut back by 3 bases and J by 7 bases. The chain's CDR3 is CSARELAGASNEQFF. The covered CDR3 bases are TGCAGTGCTAGGGAACTAGCGGGAGCATCAAATGAG.

Turning to this clone: The CDR3 end lies 3 residues beyond the end of the read and is filled in from the germline J gene. The J gene is TRBJ2-2, the V gene TRBV5-4; a possible D gene is TRBD1 (6 bases). Germline V gene data show CDR1 as SGHNT and CDR2 as YYREEE (reference sequence). Trimming took 3 bases from V and 6 from J, leaving 9 bases between them. There are 13 residues in the CDR3. Here the CDR3 reads CASSSQGPGELFF. The CDR3 DNA, read in part, is TGTGCCAGCAGCTCACAGGGCCCCGGGGAG. Looking up the rest from reference TRBV5-4 and TRBJ2-2 gives the full variable domain: ETGVTQSPTHLIKTRGQQVTLRCSSQSGHNTVSWYQQALGQGPQFIFQYYREEENGRGNFPPRFSGLQFPNYSSELNVNALELDDSALYLCASSSQGPGELFFGEGSRLTVL.

About this clone: The read gets to within 3 residues of the CDR3 end, and the germline J gene fills in the rest. The chain links TRBV19 to TRBJ2-2; possible D gene TRBD2, 6 bases. The V and J ends lost 4 bases and 2 bases respectively, with 20 bases between them. Germline assignment: CDR1 LNHDA and CDR2 SQIVND (reference sequence). This CDR3 is built from 18 residues. The CDR3 here is CASSKQHGGTTNTGELFF. Partial CDR3 DNA: TGTGCCAGTAGTAAACAACACGGGGGAACCACAAACACCGGGGAG.

To note about this clone: The read gets to within 3 residues of the CDR3 end, and the germline J gene fills in the rest. V gene TRBV7-9 combines with J gene TRBJ1-1; D possibly corresponds to TRBD1 (5 bases). The ends were cut back, 1 base at V and 7 bases at J, with 13 bases in the middle. The CDR3 runs 14 residues. Germline CDR1 and CDR2: SEHNR and FQNEAQ (reference sequence). CDR3: CASSLGQSMDEAFF. CDR3 DNA (partial): TGTGCCAGCAGCTTAGGACAGAGTATGGATGAA.

CDR3 region: CASSEGFGGLNIQYF. Partial CDR3 DNA: TGTGCCAGCAGTGAAGGGTTCGGGGGACTGAACATT. The chain employs TRBV6-1 and TRBJ2-4; D is perhaps TRBD2 (6 bases). With the read ending 3 residues before the CDR3 end, the germline J gene is used to fill in that end. The CDR3 consists of 15 residues. Trimming shortened V by 1 base and J by 7 bases, and 14 bases separated the two germline ends. The germline V gene has CDR1 MNHNS and CDR2 SASEGT.

A word on this clone: The read is 3 residues too short to cover the CDR3 end, so that end is filled in from the germline J gene. The chain carries TRBV12-3 or TRBV12-4 and TRBJ2-7; 11 bases are shared with TRBD2. The CDR3 loop spans 17 amino acids. J gave up 2 bases and V 1 base, and 7 bases lay outside the gene matches. Incomplete CDR3 DNA: TGTGCCAGCAGTTTAGTAAGGGGGACTAGCGGAGCCTACGAG. The encoded protein is CASSLVRGTSGAYE. From start to end, the CDR3 is CASSLVRGTSGAYEQYF.

As concerns this clone: The DNA ends 3 residues before the CDR3 does, and the rest of the CDR3 is filled in from the germline J gene. The chain is built from TRBV2 and TRBJ2-1, with 11 nucleotides matching TRBD2. The trim removed 0 bases at V and 0 bases at J, leaving 7 bases unmatched. Germline CDR1 is SNHLY and CDR2 is FYNNEI. The CDR3 sequence is 19 residues long. The CDR3 loop reads CASSEALKTSGASYNEQFF. Partial CDR3 DNA: TGTGCCAGCAGTGAAGCGCTTAAGACTAGCGGGGCCTCCTACAATGAG.

In regard to this clone: The read finishes 3 residues shy of the CDR3 end, and the germline J gene is used to complete it. V is TRBV19 and J is TRBJ2-4; TRBD2 matches 13 bases. In germline, CDR1 is LNHDA, CDR2 SQIVND (reference sequence). CDR3 size: 18 residues. J was trimmed by 0 bases and V by 5 bases; bases with no gene match: 7. The sequenced part of the CDR3 DNA is TGTGCCAGTAGTGTACTAGCGGGAGGGATCATAGCCAAAAACATT. It specifies CASSVLAGGIIAKNI. The CDR3 as a whole reads CASSVLAGGIIAKNIQYF.

Concerning this clone: Sequencing ends 3 residues short of the CDR3 end; the germline J gene provides the rest. The chain joins TRBV30 to TRBJ2-3, with D unclear. The CDR3 covers 15 residues. Trimming stripped 3 bases from V and 4 bases from J, with 17 bases between. Germline V gene lookup returns CDR1 GTSNPN and CDR2 SVGIG (reference sequence). CDR3 DNA (partial): TGTGCCTGGAGATCGTTACGGGTCCCCCCAGATACG. Its protein product is CAWRSLRVPPDT. The whole CDR3 region reads CAWRSLRVPPDTQYF.

About this clone itself: The CDR3 end is not reached by the read, which stops 3 residues before it; the germline J gene fills it in. This chain links TRBV7-9 with TRBJ2-7, with D perhaps matching TRBD2 (6 bases). This CDR3 has 15 amino acids. The germline CDR1 and CDR2 sequences are SEHNR and FQNEAQ (reference sequence). The V end lost 2 bases, the J end lost 3 bases, and 14 bases lay between the germline ends. The covered CDR3 bases are TGTGCCAGCAGCTTAAAGGGTAGCGGAAACTACGAG. The encoded protein is CASSLKGSGNYE. In full, the CDR3 reads CASSLKGSGNYEQYF.

About this clone: Read coverage stops 3 residues before the CDR3 terminus; the germline J gene supplies the remainder. This chain joins TRBV5-8 and TRBJ2-3; D is perhaps TRBD2 (6 bases). V was trimmed by 10 bases and J by 7 bases, leaving 16 bases between them. The CDR3 runs 12 residues. Per the germline V gene, CDR1 is SGHTS and CDR2 is YDEGEE. The part of the CDR3 DNA that was read is TGTGCCGGGGGGAGAAGTGGGTATACG. Its translation: CAGGRSGYT. The whole CDR3 sequence is CAGGRSGYTQYF.

CDR3 sequence: CASSESGLSYNEQFF. Incomplete CDR3 DNA: TGTGCCAGCAGTGAAAGTGGCCTCAGCTACAATGAG. V is TRBV6-1 and J is TRBJ2-1; D is ambiguous. The read ends 3 residues before the CDR3 terminus; that terminus is restored from the germline J gene. V was cut by 2 bases and J by 3 bases, with 11 bases left in between. The V gene's germline CDR1 is MNHNS and CDR2 SASEGT. This CDR3 region has 15 residues.

Notes on this clone: Read data end 3 residues before the CDR3 end; the end is taken from the germline J gene. This chain connects TRBV30 to TRBJ2-1; TRBD2 aligns across 10 bases. From germline, CDR1 is GTSNPN and CDR2 SVGIG (reference sequence). J lost 5 bases, V lost 0 bases, and 1 base had no gene match. This CDR3 is 14 amino acids long. CDR3 sequence reads: CAWSVAGGNNEQFF. Partial CDR3 DNA: TGTGCCTGGAGTGTAGCGGGAGGGAACAATGAG.

With regard to this clone: The read is 3 residues too short to cover the CDR3 end, so that end is filled in from the germline J gene. This rearrangement joins TRBV5-1 to TRBJ2-3; D could derive from TRBD1 or TRBD2 (6 bases each). The CDR3 spans 15 residues. The germline V gene encodes CDR1 SGHRS and CDR2 YFSETQ. CDR3 sequence reads: CASSTAAQGRETQYF. The sequenced CDR3 bases are TGCGCCAGCAGCACCGCGGCACAGGGCCGGGAGACG. The whole variable domain, filled in from reference TRBV5-1 and TRBJ2-3, reads KAGVTQTPRYLIKTRGQQVTLSCSPISGHRSVSWYQQTPGQGLQFLFEYFSETQRNKGNFPGRFSGRQFSNSRSEMNVSTLELGDSALYLCASSTAAQGRETQYFGPGTRLTVL.

As for this clone: The DNA ends 3 residues before the CDR3 does, and the rest of the CDR3 is filled in from the germline J gene. V is TRBV18 and J is TRBJ2-7, with D possibly TRBD1 on 5 matching bases. This CDR3 spans 13 amino acids. The V and J ends lost 10 bases and 3 bases respectively, with 16 bases between them. Germline lookup yields CDR1 KGHSH and CDR2 LQKENI. Partial CDR3 DNA: TGTGCCACGCCAGGAAGGGGCGGCTACGAG. As protein: CATPGRGGYE. The full CDR3 reads CATPGRGGYEQYF. The full variable domain, rest sourced from reference TRBV18 and TRBJ2-7, is NAGVMQNPRHLVRRRGQEARLRCSPMKGHSHVYWYRQLPEEGLKFMVYLQKENIIDESGMPKERFSAEFPKEGPSILRIQQVVRGDSAAYFCATPGRGGYEQYFGPGTRLTVT.

Remarks on this clone: Read data end 3 residues before the CDR3 end; the end is taken from the germline J gene. This chain uses TRBV6-2 or TRBV6-3 with TRBJ2-5, with 9 bases aligning to TRBD1. Unmatched junction bases numbered 8, after V lost 5 bases and J lost 4 bases. This CDR3 is 15 amino acids long. Per germline, CDR1 MNHEY and CDR2 SVGEGT. The CDR3 DNA, read in part, is TGTGCCAGCAGTGTTACGGGACAGGGACGAGAGACC. Encoded protein: CASSVTGQGRET. The entire CDR3 is CASSVTGQGRETQYF.

As for this clone: The read comes to an end 3 residues before the CDR3 does, leaving the germline J gene to fill in the end. This chain connects TRBV2 to TRBJ2-3; TRBD2 agrees at 8 bases. This CDR3 is built from 18 residues. Germline V gene sequence: CDR1 SNHLY, CDR2 FYNNEI. V was clipped by 0 bases and J by 0 bases; unmatched bases: 8. CDR3: CASSEAPLASGSTDTQYF. The part of the CDR3 DNA that was read is TGTGCCAGCAGTGAAGCGCCACTGGCTAGCGGGAGCACAGATACG. Together with reference TRBV2 and TRBJ2-3, the CDR3 gives the full variable domain: EPEVTQTPSHQVTQMGQEVILRCVPISNHLYFYWYRQILGQKVEFLVSFYNNEISEKSEIFDDQFSVERPDGSNFTLKIRSTKLEDSAMYFCASSEAPLASGSTDTQYFGPGTRLTVL.

About this clone itself: The read stops 3 residues short of the end of the CDR3; the missing end is completed from the germline J gene. This rearrangement joins TRBV20-1 to TRBJ2-4, with TRBD2 identical over 8 bases. The germline V gene encodes CDR1 DFQATT and CDR2 SNEGSKA (reference sequence). Trimming removed 5 bases from V and 5 bases from J; junction bases left unmatched: 17. The CDR3 is 17 residues long. The CDR3 DNA, read in part, is TGCAGTGCTTCTCCCGGGCGCGGGAGAGCGGGGGAAAACATT. Its protein is CSASPGRGRAGENI. The entire CDR3 is CSASPGRGRAGENIQYF.

In the case of this clone: The read ends 3 residues early relative to the CDR3; the germline J gene fills the gap. This rearrangement joins TRBV6-2 or TRBV6-3 to TRBJ1-1, with D hard to call. Germline V gene lookup returns CDR1 MNHEY and CDR2 SVGEGT. This CDR3 comprises 13 residues. V shed 2 bases and J shed 6 bases, with 10 bases lying between them. CDR3 residues: CASSYLLGAEAFF. The sequenced part of the CDR3 DNA is TGTGCCAGCAGTTACCTCCTCGGGGCTGAA.

Considering frequency, this clone is medium-sized (0.01 to 0.1%). The read stops 3 residues short of the end of the CDR3; the missing end is completed from the germline J gene. This chain joins TRBV29-1 and TRBJ2-7; perhaps TRBD2 as D (7 bases). Trimming cost V 2 bases and J 1 base, with 12 bases left between them. Germline CDR1 SQVTM, CDR2 ANQGSEA. The CDR3 loop spans 14 amino acids. The sequenced CDR3 bases are TGCAGCGTTGAACAGGGGACTAATTCCTACGAG. Its protein is CSVEQGTNSYE. The whole CDR3 sequence is CSVEQGTNSYEQYF.

To note about this clone: Read data end 3 residues before the CDR3 end; the end is taken from the germline J gene. This chain uses TRBV7-3 with TRBJ1-1; 7 bases match TRBD1. After removal of 5 bases from V and 3 bases from J, the junction contained 3 bases not matched to a gene. The CDR3 contains 13 residues. Germline V gene data show CDR1 as SGHTA and CDR2 as FQGTGA. The CDR3 protein is CASSKDRDTEAFF. CDR3 DNA, as far as it was read: TGTGCCAGCAGCAAAGACAGGGACACTGAA. Using reference TRBV7-3 and TRBJ1-1 for the parts outside the CDR3, the full variable domain is GAGVSQTPSNKVTEKGKYVELRCDPISGHTALYWYRQSLGQGPEFLIYFQGTGAADDSGLPNDRFFAVRPEGSVSTLKIQRTERGDSAVYLCASSKDRDTEAFFGQGTRLTVV.

For this clone: The CDR3 extends 3 residues past the end of the read, so its final part is completed from the germline J gene. The chain has TRBV7-8 and TRBJ2-3; maybe TRBD1 (6 bases). The germline CDR1 and CDR2 sequences are SGHVS and FQNEAQ. The length of the CDR3 is 13 residues. The part of the CDR3 DNA that was read is TGTGCCAGCAGCCCTGGACAGACCCGGCCG. It is translated as CASSPGQTRP. The CDR3 in full is CASSPGQTRPQYF.